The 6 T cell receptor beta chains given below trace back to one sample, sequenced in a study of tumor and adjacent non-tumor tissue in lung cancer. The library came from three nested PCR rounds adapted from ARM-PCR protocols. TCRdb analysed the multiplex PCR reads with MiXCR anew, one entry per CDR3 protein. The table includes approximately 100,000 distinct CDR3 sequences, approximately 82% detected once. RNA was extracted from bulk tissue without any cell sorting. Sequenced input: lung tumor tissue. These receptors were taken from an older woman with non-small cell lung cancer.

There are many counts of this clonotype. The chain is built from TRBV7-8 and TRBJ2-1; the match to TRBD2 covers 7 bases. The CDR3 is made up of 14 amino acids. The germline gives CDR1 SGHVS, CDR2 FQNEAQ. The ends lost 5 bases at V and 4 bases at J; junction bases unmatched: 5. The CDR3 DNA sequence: TGTGCCAGCAGCACAAGCGGGAAGTACAATGAGCAGTTCTTC. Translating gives CASSTSGKYNEQFF.

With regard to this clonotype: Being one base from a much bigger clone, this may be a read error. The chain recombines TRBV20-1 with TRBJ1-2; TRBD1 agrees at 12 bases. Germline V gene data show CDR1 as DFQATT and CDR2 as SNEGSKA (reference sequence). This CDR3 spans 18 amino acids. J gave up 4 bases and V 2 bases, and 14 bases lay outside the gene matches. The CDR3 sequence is CSARPPSGQGARAYGYTF. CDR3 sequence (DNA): TGCAGTGCTAGACCACCATCGGGACAGGGGGCGCGGGCCTATGGCTACACCTTC.

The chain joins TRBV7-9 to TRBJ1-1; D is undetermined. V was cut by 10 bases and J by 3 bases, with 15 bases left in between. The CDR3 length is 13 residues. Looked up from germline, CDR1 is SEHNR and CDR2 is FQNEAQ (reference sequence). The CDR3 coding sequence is TGTGCCAAGAGCTTAACTGGGGACACTGAAGCTTTCTTT. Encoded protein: CAKSLTGDTEAFF.

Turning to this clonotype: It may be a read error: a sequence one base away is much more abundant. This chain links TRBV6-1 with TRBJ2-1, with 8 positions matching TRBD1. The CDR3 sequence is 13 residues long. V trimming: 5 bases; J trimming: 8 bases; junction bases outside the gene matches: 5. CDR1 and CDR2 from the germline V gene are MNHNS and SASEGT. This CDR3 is CASSKDRDYEQFF. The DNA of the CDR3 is TGTGCCAGCAGTAAGGACAGGGATTATGAGCAGTTCTTC.

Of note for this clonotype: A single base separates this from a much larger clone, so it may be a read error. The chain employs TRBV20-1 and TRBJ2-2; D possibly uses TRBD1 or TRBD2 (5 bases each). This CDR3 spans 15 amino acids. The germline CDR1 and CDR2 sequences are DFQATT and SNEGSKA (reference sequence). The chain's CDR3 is CSAKRGGDDTGKLFF. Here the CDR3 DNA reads TGCAGTGCTAAACGGGGCGGAGATGACACCGGGAAGCTGTTTTTT.

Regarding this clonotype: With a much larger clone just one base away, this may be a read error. CDR3: CSARDLRTYNKQFF. CDR3 coding DNA: TGCAGTGCTAGAGACCTGCGGACGTACAATAAGCAGTTCTTC. The chain combines TRBV20-1 with TRBJ2-1; D is undetermined. The CDR3 extends over 14 amino acids. The germline V gene encodes CDR1 DFQATT and CDR2 SNEGSKA (reference sequence).